Shown below are 27 T cell receptor beta chains from a single sample sequenced in a study of T cell changes during pregnancy in multiple sclerosis. TCRdb's copy holds only in-frame clones and misses some; the assay was immunoSEQ multiplex PCR. This sample has about 89,000 clones; about 94% occur once, and the top ten carry roughly 0.81%. Sequenced here: peripheral blood, sampled in the third trimester of pregnancy. The receptor set was obtained from a female donor with multiple sclerosis, enrolled in a pregnancy study.

This chain joins TRBV28 and TRBJ2-7, with a possible D match to TRBD1 (5 bases). The CDR3 totals 15 residues. Germline-derived CDR1 and CDR2 are MDHEN and SYDVKM. The ends were cut back, 4 bases at V and 2 bases at J, with 15 bases in the middle. For the CDR3, the DNA is TGTGCCAGCAGTTCGCTACACAGGCTGCCCTACGAGCAGTACTTC. This gives the protein CASSSLHRLPYEQYF.

The chain recombines TRBV7-3 with TRBJ1-2, with 9 bases that match TRBD1. After removal of 5 bases from V and 8 bases from J, the junction contained 12 bases not matched to a gene. The germline V gene encodes CDR1 SGHTA and CDR2 FQGTGA. This CDR3 has 15 residues. This CDR3 reads CASSGSRDRVGGYTF. Here the CDR3 DNA reads TGTGCCAGCAGCGGATCCCGGGACAGGGTGGGGGGCTACACCTTC.

The V and J genes are TRBV18 and TRBJ2-5; 7 nucleotides match TRBD2. This CDR3 is 16 amino acids long. Per germline, CDR1 KGHSH and CDR2 LQKENI. V gave up 2 bases and J gave up 5 bases; unmatched junction bases: 11. CDR3 nucleotide sequence: TGTGCCAGCTCACCAGGAAACCGGGACTATGAGGAGACCCAGTACTTC. As protein: CASSPGNRDYEETQYF.

V and J are TRBV5-4 and TRBJ2-7, with 9 bases that match TRBD2. The V gene end was trimmed by 4 bases and the J gene end by 4 bases; junction bases not matched to a gene: 6. The germline V gene encodes CDR1 SGHNT and CDR2 YYREEE (reference sequence). The CDR3 is 14 amino acids. CDR3 coding DNA: TGTGCCAGCAGCCTAGCGACTAGCGGATACGAGCAGTACTTC. It codes for CASSLATSGYEQYF. The whole variable domain, remainder taken from reference TRBV5-4 and TRBJ2-7, is ETGVTQSPTHLIKTRGQQVTLRCSSQSGHNTVSWYQQALGQGPQFIFQYYREEENGRGNFPPRFSGLQFPNYSSELNVNALELDDSALYLCASSLATSGYEQYFGPGTRLTVT.

The genes are TRBV27 and TRBJ2-3; D unclear. V lost 0 bases and J lost 2, with 3 bases in between. This CDR3 is built from 13 residues. The V gene's germline CDR1 is MNHEY and CDR2 SMNVEV (reference sequence). The CDR3 protein is CASSLSVTDTQYF. For the CDR3, the DNA is TGTGCCAGCAGTTTATCCGTCACAGATACGCAGTATTTT.

The chain couples TRBV19 to TRBJ2-1; 9 nucleotides match TRBD2. Germline V gene lookup returns CDR1 LNHDA and CDR2 SQIVND (reference sequence). This CDR3 contains 16 residues. The V gene end was trimmed by 9 bases and the J gene end by 1 base; junction bases not matched to a gene: 10. The CDR3 here is CASRGAGGSSYNEQFF. CDR3 DNA: TGTGCCAGCCGGGGAGCGGGAGGTTCTTCCTACAATGAGCAGTTCTTC.

CDR3 sequence reads: CASSELLAGGIYNEQFF. In DNA form, the CDR3 reads TGTGCCAGCAGTGAATTGCTAGCGGGAGGTATATACAATGAGCAGTTCTTC. The genes are TRBV2 and TRBJ2-1; 11 bases fit TRBD2. The CDR3 runs 17 residues. With V trimmed by 2 bases and J by 4 bases, 7 bases remained unmatched. The germline V gene encodes CDR1 SNHLY and CDR2 FYNNEI. The full variable domain, in which reference TRBV2 and TRBJ2-1 provide the parts outside the CDR3, is EPEVTQTPSHQVTQMGQEVILRCVPISNHLYFYWYRQILGQKVEFLVSFYNNEISEKSEIFDDQFSVERPDGSNFTLKIRSTKLEDSAMYFCASSELLAGGIYNEQFFGPGTRLTVL.

This chain links TRBV5-1 with TRBJ2-6; TRBD1 matches at 7 bases. Germline lookup yields CDR1 SGHRS and CDR2 YFSETQ. V gave up 4 bases and J gave up 4 bases; unmatched junction bases: 8. This CDR3 spans 16 amino acids. The CDR3 sequence is CASSVQGGTGANVLTF. The CDR3 DNA reads TGCGCCAGCAGCGTCCAAGGGGGCACGGGGGCCAACGTCCTGACTTTC.

This chain joins TRBV28 and TRBJ2-7; TRBD2 aligns across 7 bases. The CDR3 has 16 residues. CDR1 MDHEN and CDR2 SYDVKM come from the germline V gene. The junction had 14 bases not matched to a gene; V was cut back by 2 bases and J by 7 bases. The CDR3 reads CASSLGSGLVEAEQYF. The CDR3 DNA reads as TGTGCCAGCAGTTTAGGGTCAGGACTAGTCGAGGCAGAGCAGTACTTC.

The chain carries TRBV5-1 and TRBJ1-1; D possibly corresponds to TRBD1 (5 bases). There are 14 residues in the CDR3. V dropped 3 bases and J dropped 0 bases, with 9 bases sitting between them. Germline V CDR1 and CDR2: SGHRS, YFSETQ. The CDR3 here is CASSSDSLNTEAFF. The CDR3 bases are TGCGCCAGCAGCTCCGACAGCCTGAACACTGAAGCTTTCTTT. Combining the CDR3 with reference TRBV5-1 and TRBJ1-1 gives the whole variable domain KAGVTQTPRYLIKTRGQQVTLSCSPISGHRSVSWYQQTPGQGLQFLFEYFSETQRNKGNFPGRFSGRQFSNSRSEMNVSTLELGDSALYLCASSSDSLNTEAFFGQGTRLTVV.

The chain combines TRBV5-1 with TRBJ2-3; 7 bases match TRBD2. CDR3 length equals 17 residues. The junction had 10 bases not matched to a gene; V was cut back by 2 bases and J by 1 base. Germline V CDR1 and CDR2: SGHRS, YFSETQ. Written as DNA, the CDR3 is TGCGCCAGCAGCTTACGTGTTGCGGGAGCGGGCACAGATACGCAGTATTTT. Amino acid sequence: CASSLRVAGAGTDTQYF. Complete variable domain (other parts from reference TRBV5-1 and TRBJ2-3): KAGVTQTPRYLIKTRGQQVTLSCSPISGHRSVSWYQQTPGQGLQFLFEYFSETQRNKGNFPGRFSGRQFSNSRSEMNVSTLELGDSALYLCASSLRVAGAGTDTQYFGPGTRLTVL.

The chain combines TRBV4-1 with TRBJ1-1; D perhaps matches TRBD1 (5 bases). The CDR3 length is 18 residues. V was cut by 0 bases and J by 0 bases, with 17 bases left in between. The germline V gene encodes CDR1 MGHRA and CDR2 YSYEKL. In DNA, the CDR3 is TGCGCCAGCAGCCAAGATATTATTAGGGGATTGGTGAACACTGAAGCTTTCTTT. Translation: CASSQDIIRGLVNTEAFF.

This CDR3 is CASSLSFPTGEETQYF. CDR3 DNA: TGCGCCAGCAGCTTAAGCTTTCCGACAGGGGAAGAGACCCAGTACTTC. This rearrangement joins TRBV5-1 to TRBJ2-5, with TRBD1 matching 8 bases. V was pared by 2 bases and J by 3 bases, with 9 bases of the junction left unmatched. This CDR3 is built from 16 residues. Looked up from germline, CDR1 is SGHRS and CDR2 is YFSETQ.

The chain recombines TRBV7-2 with TRBJ2-3; TRBD1 is a possible D gene (6 bases). V was trimmed by 5 bases and J by 10 bases, leaving 13 bases between them. Germline values: CDR1 SGHTA, CDR2 FQGNSA. The CDR3 sequence is 12 residues long. The CDR3 is CASSVTGFPQYF. The DNA for the CDR3 is TGTGCCAGCAGCGTAACAGGGTTTCCGCAGTATTTT.

The J gene is TRBJ1-2, the V gene TRBV6-1, with 7 bases fitting TRBD1. The CDR3 contains 15 residues. Germline values: CDR1 MNHNS, CDR2 SASEGT. After removal of 3 bases from V and 0 bases from J, the junction contained 4 bases not matched to a gene. Written as DNA, the CDR3 is TGTGCCAGCAGTGACTCGACAGGGCCTAACTATGGCTACACCTTC. Its translation: CASSDSTGPNYGYTF.

The chain links TRBV7-6 to TRBJ1-5, with D possibly TRBD1 on 5 matching bases. Germline assignment: CDR1 SGHVS and CDR2 FNYEAQ. The CDR3 consists of 13 residues. V was cut by 5 bases and J by 13 bases, with 18 bases left in between. Here the CDR3 DNA reads TGTGCCAGCAGCCAACGACAAGGACACACTCAGCATTTT. This sequence encodes CASSQRQGHTQHF.

The chain is built from TRBV28 and TRBJ1-1, with no clear D. Trimming shortened V by 5 bases and J by 8 bases, and 15 bases separated the two germline ends. This CDR3 has 13 amino acids. Germline V gene data show CDR1 as MDHEN and CDR2 as SYDVKM. The CDR3 is CASSNAGSEEAFF. The CDR3 region has the DNA TGTGCCAGCAGTAATGCCGGGAGTGAAGAAGCTTTCTTT.

V is TRBV30 and J is TRBJ2-1; D not resolved. Trimming left V 3 bases short and J 4 bases short, with 13 bases between. Looked up from germline, CDR1 is GTSNPN and CDR2 is SVGIG (reference sequence). This CDR3 region has 14 residues. CDR3 sequence: CAWSPLADYNEQFF. The CDR3 nucleotides read TGTGCCTGGAGCCCGTTGGCGGATTACAATGAGCAGTTCTTC. Looking up the rest from reference TRBV30 and TRBJ2-1 gives the full variable domain: SQTIHQWPATLVQPVGSPLSLECTVEGTSNPNLYWYRQAAGRGLQLLFYSVGIGQISSEVPQNLSASRPQDRQFILSSKKLLLSDSGFYLCAWSPLADYNEQFFGPGTRLTVL.

The gene calls are TRBV7-2 and TRBJ2-7; possible D gene TRBD2, 6 bases. The V and J ends lost 0 bases and 6 bases respectively, with 24 bases between them. The length of the CDR3 is 18 residues. Per germline, CDR1 SGHTA and CDR2 FQGNSA. CDR3 in DNA: TGTGCCAGCAGCTTAGCGCTCGGAGGGTGGTCGGCGCCCCCCGAGCAGTACTTC. Translating it yields CASSLALGGWSAPPEQYF. Together with reference TRBV7-2 and TRBJ2-7, the CDR3 gives the full variable domain: GAGVSQSPSNKVTEKGKDVELRCDPISGHTALYWYRQSLGQGLEFLIYFQGNSAPDKSGLPSDRFSAERTGGSVSTLTIQRTQQEDSAVYLCASSLALGGWSAPPEQYFGPGTRLTVT.

The chain is built from TRBV28 and TRBJ2-7; TRBD1 might be the D (5 bases). Germline V lookup: CDR1 MDHEN, CDR2 SYDVKM. Trimming removed 10 bases at V and 2 bases at J, with 18 bases between. The CDR3 runs to 14 residues. Here the CDR3 DNA reads TGTGCCACCCTGAGAGCAGGGAACCCCTACGAGCAGTACTTC. Amino acid sequence: CATLRAGNPYEQYF.

This sequence joins TRBV19 and TRBJ2-2; D gene ambiguous. Germline V gene data show CDR1 as LNHDA and CDR2 as SQIVND (reference sequence). Trimming stripped 2 bases from V and 7 bases from J, with 11 bases between. This CDR3 is 14 amino acids long. In nucleotides, the CDR3 is TGTGCCAGTAGTATAAACCCCCCACTCGGGGAGCTGTTTTTT. It translates to CASSINPPLGELFF. Together with reference TRBV19 and TRBJ2-2, the CDR3 gives the full variable domain: DGGITQSPKYLFRKEGQNVTLSCEQNLNHDAMYWYRQDPGQGLRLIYYSQIVNDFQKGDIAEGYSVSREKKESFPLTVTSAQKNPTAFYLCASSINPPLGELFFGEGSRLTVL.

This chain links TRBV6-5 with TRBJ2-7, with D possibly being TRBD2 (6 bases). Germline V gene sequence: CDR1 MNHEY, CDR2 SVGAGI. This CDR3 comprises 16 residues. V dropped 3 bases and J dropped 2 bases, with 17 bases sitting between them. CDR3 loop: CASSYGSGEGAYEQYF. DNA of the CDR3: TGTGCCAGCAGTTATGGCTCGGGGGAAGGGGCCTACGAGCAGTACTTC.

Concerning this clone itself: The sample holds other DNA sequences that translate to the same CDR3. V usage is TRBV18 and J usage is TRBJ2-3; D is possibly TRBD1 (6 bases). Germline-derived CDR1 and CDR2 are KGHSH and LQKENI. V was pared by 3 bases and J by 3 bases, with 7 bases between. The CDR3 length is 13 residues. The CDR3 loop is CASSPDSTDTQYF. The CDR3 DNA reads TGTGCCAGCTCACCGGACAGTACAGATACGCAGTATTTT. Using reference TRBV18 and TRBJ2-3 for the parts outside the CDR3, the full variable domain is NAGVMQNPRHLVRRRGQEARLRCSPMKGHSHVYWYRQLPEEGLKFMVYLQKENIIDESGMPKERFSAEFPKEGPSILRIQQVVRGDSAAYFCASSPDSTDTQYFGPGTRLTVL.

The chain has TRBV5-1 and TRBJ2-5; no reliable D call. The CDR3 length is 16 residues. Trimming took 0 bases from V and 4 from J, leaving 16 bases between them. Germline CDR1 reads SGHRS; CDR2 reads YFSETQ. CDR3 nucleotide sequence: TGCGCCAGCAGCTTGGCCGGGTCCCGGGTTGGAGAGACCCAGTACTTC. Translating it yields CASSLAGSRVGETQYF.

Worth noting for this clone: Other DNA sequences from this sample encode an identical CDR3 as well. The rearrangement links TRBV5-1 to TRBJ1-1; no clear D. V lost 0 bases to trimming and J lost 0 bases, with 9 bases between them. Germline-derived CDR1 and CDR2 are SGHRS and YFSETQ. CDR3 length: 15 amino acids. CDR3: CASSLGLGVNTEAFF. The CDR3 DNA sequence: TGCGCCAGCAGCTTGGGTCTGGGAGTGAACACTGAAGCTTTCTTT.

The chain joins TRBV5-1 to TRBJ2-7; D is unresolved. The V end was cut by 0 bases, the J end by 1 base, with 8 bases between. This CDR3 has 14 amino acids. Germline V gene lookup returns CDR1 SGHRS and CDR2 YFSETQ. The CDR3 nucleotides read TGCGCCAGCAGCTTGGGCAGGAATTCCTACGAGCAGTACTTC. It translates to CASSLGRNSYEQYF. Full variable domain (outside the CDR3, taken from reference TRBV5-1 and TRBJ2-7): KAGVTQTPRYLIKTRGQQVTLSCSPISGHRSVSWYQQTPGQGLQFLFEYFSETQRNKGNFPGRFSGRQFSNSRSEMNVSTLELGDSALYLCASSLGRNSYEQYFGPGTRLTVT.

The rearrangement links TRBV5-1 to TRBJ2-2; 11 positions agree with TRBD1. Germline V gene data show CDR1 as SGHRS and CDR2 as YFSETQ. The CDR3 length is 15 residues. The junction had 3 bases not matched to a gene; V was cut back by 4 bases and J by 4 bases. The CDR3 sequence: CASSLGTGGTGELFF. The CDR3 DNA reads TGCGCCAGCAGCCTCGGGACAGGGGGCACCGGGGAGCTGTTTTTT.